This passage covers 12 T cell receptor beta chains from one sample sequenced in a study of blood T cell repertoires in COVID-19. Only in-frame clones appear in the TCRdb table, and some are missing; sequencing was by immunoSEQ multiplex PCR. Among 150,000 to 200,000 clones listed, roughly nine tenths were seen once. What was sequenced was PBMCs or T cells enriched from blood (not recorded which). The origin of the receptors is a human donor with acute COVID-19. The donor label of this sample is uncertain.

This chain connects TRBV2 to TRBJ1-2; possibly TRBD1 for D (5 bases). The germline CDR1 and CDR2 sequences are SNHLY and FYNNEI. V lost 7 bases to trimming and J lost 8 bases, with 14 bases between them. This CDR3 contains 12 residues. CDR3 DNA: TGTGCCAGCATCCAGGGTGGCGAAGGCTACACCTTC. It is translated as CASIQGGEGYTF. The entire variable domain, with the rest obtained from reference TRBV2 and TRBJ1-2, is as follows: EPEVTQTPSHQVTQMGQEVILRCVPISNHLYFYWYRQILGQKVEFLVSFYNNEISEKSEIFDDQFSVERPDGSNFTLKIRSTKLEDSAMYFCASIQGGEGYTFGSGTRLTVV.

The chain joins TRBV25-1 to TRBJ1-4; maybe TRBD1 (6 bases). V lost 1 base to trimming and J lost 5 bases, with 11 bases between them. The germline V gene has CDR1 MGHDK and CDR2 SYGVNS. The CDR3 runs to 15 residues. The CDR3 reads CASSEWGTRNEKLFF. CDR3 sequence (DNA): TGTGCCAGCAGTGAATGGGGGACAAGGAATGAAAAACTGTTTTTT.

The V gene is TRBV5-4, the J gene TRBJ1-1, with 11 bases lining up with TRBD1. Losses at the gene ends were 4 bases for V and 4 bases for J; bases not matched to a gene: 6. Germline CDR1 is SGHNT and CDR2 is YYREEE (reference sequence). This CDR3 contains 15 residues. The CDR3 DNA reads as TGTGCCAGCAGCCGGACAGGGGGCGGTGGCACTGAAGCTTTCTTT. It specifies CASSRTGGGGTEAFF.

The chain combines TRBV7-8 with TRBJ1-4; 8 bases are shared with TRBD1. Germline V CDR1 and CDR2: SGHVS, FQNEAQ. After removal of 2 bases from V and 4 bases from J, the junction contained 9 bases not matched to a gene. The CDR3 consists of 17 residues. The CDR3 region has the DNA TGTGCCAGCAGCTTACCCGACAGGGGTCGGGATAATGAAAAACTGTTTTTT. Translating gives CASSLPDRGRDNEKLFF.

The V call is TRBV7-2, the J call TRBJ2-1; TRBD2 matches at 8 bases. Germline assignment: CDR1 SGHTA and CDR2 FQGNSA. The CDR3 extends over 16 amino acids. The V and J ends lost 3 bases and 8 bases, in that order; junction bases with no gene match: 12. The CDR3 DNA reads as TGTGCCAGCAGCTTCGGGCGGGGGGCCAAGGGGGATGAGCAGTTCTTC. The encoded protein is CASSFGRGAKGDEQFF.

The chain has TRBV6-1 and TRBJ1-6; perhaps TRBD1 as D (5 bases). Looked up from germline, CDR1 is MNHNS and CDR2 is SASEGT. The CDR3 spans 15 residues. Between the trimmed V and J ends, which lost 2 bases and 10 bases, there was a span of 15 bases. The CDR3 loop reads CASSESGGITSPLHF. CDR3 DNA sequence: TGTGCCAGCAGTGAAAGTGGGGGGATAACCTCACCCCTCCACTTT.

The chain combines TRBV2 with TRBJ1-2; 10 bases align to TRBD1. Trimming at V came to 10 bases and at J to 3 bases, leaving 2 bases not matched to a gene. The CDR3 runs to 12 residues. CDR1 and CDR2 from the germline V gene are SNHLY and FYNNEI. The CDR3 DNA follows: TGTGCCAACGGACAGGGGGACTATGGCTACACCTTC. This translates into CANGQGDYGYTF. The entire variable domain, with the rest obtained from reference TRBV2 and TRBJ1-2, is as follows: EPEVTQTPSHQVTQMGQEVILRCVPISNHLYFYWYRQILGQKVEFLVSFYNNEISEKSEIFDDQFSVERPDGSNFTLKIRSTKLEDSAMYFCANGQGDYGYTFGSGTRLTVV.

The chain uses TRBV29-1 and TRBJ1-3; D unresolved. CDR1 and CDR2 from the germline V gene are SQVTM and ANQGSEA. The CDR3 is 13 residues long. Between the trimmed V and J ends, which lost 2 bases and 0 bases, there was a span of 5 bases. The CDR3 spells CSVEQNSGNTIYF. In DNA form, the CDR3 reads TGCAGCGTTGAACAGAACTCTGGAAACACCATATATTTT.

This clone was found once. The chain is built from TRBV19 and TRBJ2-2; a possible D gene is TRBD1 (6 bases). The CDR3 consists of 15 residues. The V end lost 5 bases, the J end lost 3 bases, and 13 bases lay between the germline ends. The germline V gene has CDR1 LNHDA and CDR2 SQIVND (reference sequence). As DNA, the CDR3 is TGTGCCAGTAGTTTACAGGGTACTCACACCGGGGAGCTGTTTTTT. Translated: CASSLQGTHTGELFF.

This chain uses TRBV11-2 with TRBJ2-1, with TRBD2 matching 8 bases. The junction had 17 bases not matched to a gene; V was cut back by 6 bases and J by 10 bases. The CDR3 length is 16 residues. CDR1 and CDR2 from the germline V gene are SGHAT and FQNNGV. The CDR3 nucleotides read TGTGCCAGCAGGTTTCCGGTAGCGGGGTCCACCGGAGAGCAGTTCTTC. This sequence encodes CASRFPVAGSTGEQFF.

The CDR3 here is CAWRKFGSYEQYF. The CDR3 region has the DNA TGTGCCTGGAGGAAATTCGGGAGCTACGAGCAGTACTTC. V usage is TRBV30 and J usage is TRBJ2-7, with a possible D match to TRBD2 (6 bases). This CDR3 has 13 residues. Germline V gives CDR1 GTSNPN, CDR2 SVGIG (reference sequence). The V and J ends lost 3 bases and 3 bases respectively, with 12 bases between them.

This clone was observed a single time. V and J are TRBV27 and TRBJ1-2, with unresolved D. Germline CDR1 is MNHEY and CDR2 is SMNVEV (reference sequence). V lost 5 bases, J lost 5 bases, and 9 bases lay in between. This CDR3 contains 12 residues. As DNA, the CDR3 is TGTGCCAGCAGTAAGGAGGGTTATGGCTACACCTTC. The encoded protein is CASSKEGYGYTF.